This TCR beta chain originates from a study of T cells after yellow fever vaccination. Whole-study results and caveats: Contamination by abundant bulk-population clonotypes could be present in FACS-sorted repertoires. Although the secondary response was weaker, it peaked faster, at day 5 versus 15. Most primary-vaccination clones recurred post-booster (more than 95% CD4, about 87% CD8).

The study made its TCR cDNA through 5'RACE template switching. That step introduced a universal primer site along with UMIs. In TCRdb, the 5' RACE reads were re-called with MiXCR into one record per CDR3 protein. The sample lists about 210,000 distinct CDR3 sequences, 3% to 4% occurring once. The sample holds many counts of this clonotype. Its antigen is not known. J gave up 1 base and V 4 bases, and 7 bases lay outside the gene matches. The CDR3 runs 15 residues. The germline V gene encodes CDR1 SGDLS and CDR2 YYNGEE. The sequence came from a man between 18 and 29 years old who received the YFV17D yellow fever vaccine. The sequences come from CD4+ T cells sorted from PBMCs, collected 10 days after the yellow fever booster vaccination. This chain connects TRBV9 to TRBJ1-1; 7 nucleotides match TRBD1. CDR3 sequence: CASSPTSGGNTEAFF. As DNA, the CDR3 is TGTGCCAGCAGCCCGACCTCAGGGGGGAACACTGAAGCTTTCTTT. Full variable domain (outside the CDR3, taken from reference TRBV9 and TRBJ1-1): DSGVTQTPKHLITATGQRVTLRCSPRSGDLSVYWYQQSLDQGLQFLIQYYNGEERAKGNILERFSAQQFPDLHSELNLSSLELGDSALYFCASSPTSGGNTEAFFGQGTRLTVV.